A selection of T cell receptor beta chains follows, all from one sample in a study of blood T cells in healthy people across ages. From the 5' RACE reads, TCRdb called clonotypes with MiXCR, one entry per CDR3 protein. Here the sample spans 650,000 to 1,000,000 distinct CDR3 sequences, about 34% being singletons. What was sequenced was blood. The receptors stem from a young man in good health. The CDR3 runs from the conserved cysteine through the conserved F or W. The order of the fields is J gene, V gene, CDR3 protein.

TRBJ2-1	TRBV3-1	CASSQQQGEQFF
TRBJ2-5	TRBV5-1	CASSSAGAQQGRSETQYF
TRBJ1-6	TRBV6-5	CASSWTAGNSPLHF
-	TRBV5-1	CTSSLTSGGSYNEQYF
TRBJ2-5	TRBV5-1	CASSSRGRDYQETQYF
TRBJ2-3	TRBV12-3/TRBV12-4	CASSRKRPQTDTQYF
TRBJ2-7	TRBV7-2	CASSPGHRGYEQYF
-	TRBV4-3	CASSQDYSVERKETQYF
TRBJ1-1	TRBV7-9	CASSPVSGTGGIEPEAFF
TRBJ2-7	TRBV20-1	CSATPGLARGTQYF
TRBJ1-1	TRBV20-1	CSAKQGFEAFF
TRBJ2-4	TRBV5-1	CASSFHGDEANIQYF
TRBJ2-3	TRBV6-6	CASLLLGSTDTQYF
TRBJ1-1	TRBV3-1	CASGHGNTEAFF
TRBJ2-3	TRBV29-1	CSVGTRDRNTQYF
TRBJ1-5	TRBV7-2	CASSLVLGGQPQHF
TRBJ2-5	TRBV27	CASISLARNGGTQYF
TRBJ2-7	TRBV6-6	CASRYGTYEQYF
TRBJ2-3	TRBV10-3	CAISEDLVEDTQYF
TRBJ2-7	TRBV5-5	CASSLTTGSNEQYF
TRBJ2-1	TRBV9	CASSPETGPFSYNEQFF
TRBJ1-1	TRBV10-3	CAISEHRDGEAFF
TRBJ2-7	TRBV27	CASRRQGDSYEQYF
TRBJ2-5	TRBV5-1	CASSPTGAIQETQYF
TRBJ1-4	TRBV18	CASSPTGNSEKLFF
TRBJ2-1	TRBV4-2	CASSQEGPAGGLHSDEQFF
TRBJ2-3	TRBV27	CASSLRNGRGQYF
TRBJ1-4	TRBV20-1	CSASSGTGDEKLFF
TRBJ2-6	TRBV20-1	CSAVPGLSSVLTF
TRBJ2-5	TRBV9	CASSVAGGEGETQYF
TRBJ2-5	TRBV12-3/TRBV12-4	CASSLYGENEQYF
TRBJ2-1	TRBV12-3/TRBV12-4	CASSFWRGGPNEQFF
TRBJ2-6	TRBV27	CASSYLGQDWLSGANVLTF
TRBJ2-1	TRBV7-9	CASSPTGGYEQFF
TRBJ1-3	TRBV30	CAWSLPGNSGNTIYF
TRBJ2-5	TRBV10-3	CAISPGTKGETQYF
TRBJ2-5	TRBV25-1	CASSEFIGGQETQYF
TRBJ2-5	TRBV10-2	CASEAAFGAGQETQYF
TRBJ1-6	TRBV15	CATSTRLVPAPLHF
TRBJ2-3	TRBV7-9	CASSFGQGIGDTQYF
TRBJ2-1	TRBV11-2	CASSSRRESNNEQFF
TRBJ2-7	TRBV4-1	CASSHGPDLSYEQYF
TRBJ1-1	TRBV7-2	CASSRWGGAFF
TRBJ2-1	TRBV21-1	CASSKEGSGGAGEQFF
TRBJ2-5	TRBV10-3	CAIETDSRETQYF
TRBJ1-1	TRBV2	CAGSEGLQNEAFF
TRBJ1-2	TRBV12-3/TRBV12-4	CASSTAGRTHYGYTF
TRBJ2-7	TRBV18	CASSRGAPGIRYEQYF
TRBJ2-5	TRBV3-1	CASSQSRRPHPPETQYF
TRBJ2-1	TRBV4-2	CASSQSRDARYNEQFF
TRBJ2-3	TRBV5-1	CASSLVNGPTDTQYF
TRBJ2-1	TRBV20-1	CSARDARLQETQFF
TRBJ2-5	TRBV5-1	CASSLVPSPEETQYF
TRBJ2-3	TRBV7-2	CASSLNPGVPTDTQYF
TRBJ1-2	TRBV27	CASSAQGSGGYTF
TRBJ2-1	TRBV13	CASSLEGGVGFEQFF
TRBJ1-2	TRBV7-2	CASSVKHPPDPGGYTF